These 30 T cell receptor beta chains originate from one sample sequenced in a study of T cells in Graves' hyperthyroidism and ophthalmopathy. Regions amplified from RNA transcripts were the TCR beta CDR3 regions. Using the HTBI primer set, a first-round RT-PCR was run on the TCR CDR3. TCRdb called the multiplex PCR reads again in MiXCR, with one record for every CDR3 protein. The sample records about 520,000 distinct CDR3 sequences, around 22% being singletons. What was sequenced was blood. The receptors shown here come from a woman aged 25 to 39 with Graves' ophthalmopathy.

Worth noting for this clonotype: The germline gene is not matched at one end of the junction; a read error may be the cause. This chain uses TRBV12-3 or TRBV12-4 with TRBJ2-5; D is perhaps TRBD1 or TRBD2 (6 bases each). CDR3 size: 14 residues. The CDR3 DNA reads as TGTGCCAGCGGTTTTCGGGGGCATGGAGAGACCCAGTATTTC. This encodes CASGFRGHGETQYF.

There are many counts of this clonotype. The V gene is TRBV7-9, the J gene TRBJ1-2; D call uncertain. This CDR3 contains 11 residues. Looked up from germline, CDR1 is SEHNR and CDR2 is FQNEAQ (reference sequence). V lost 7 bases to trimming and J lost 8 bases, with 11 bases between them. This chain's CDR3 is CASTREGGYTF. The CDR3 DNA reads TGTGCCAGCACCCGGGAAGGCGGCTACACCTTC. Using reference TRBV7-9 and TRBJ1-2 for the parts outside the CDR3, the full variable domain is DTGVSQNPRHKITKRGQNVTFRCDPISEHNRLYWYRQTLGQGPEFLTYFQNEAQLEKSRLLSDRFSAERPKGSFSTLEIQRTEQGDSAMYLCASTREGGYTFGSGTRLTVV.

The table lists this clonotype with a few counts. The chain couples TRBV4-2 to TRBJ1-5, with D possibly TRBD1 on 6 matching bases. The CDR3 runs 16 residues. Germline CDR1 and CDR2: LGHNA and YNFKEQ. Trimming removed 1 base from V and 2 bases from J, with 12 bases in between. The CDR3 bases are TGTGCCAGCAGCCAAGTCTGGGGGGCTGGCAATCAGCCCCAGCATTTT. This translates into CASSQVWGAGNQPQHF.

In this sample, this clonotype turned up a few times. The CDR3 reads CATTPGQSNTGELFF. CDR3 coding DNA: TGCGCCACTACCCCCGGACAATCGAACACCGGGGAGCTGTTTTTT. The chain has TRBV5-1 and TRBJ2-2, with D maybe TRBD1 (5 bases). Trimming cost V 9 bases and J 0 bases, with 15 bases left between them. The CDR3 extends over 15 amino acids. Germline CDR1 is SGHRS and CDR2 is YFSETQ.

The gene calls are TRBV14 and TRBJ2-7; TRBD1 matches 8 bases. This CDR3 region has 16 residues. Germline values: CDR1 SGHDN, CDR2 FVKESK. The V and J ends lost 2 bases and 3 bases, in that order; junction bases with no gene match: 9. The CDR3 bases are TGTGCCAGCAGCCAAAAACCGGGACAGGCGAACTACGAGCAGTACTTC. Encoded protein: CASSQKPGQANYEQYF. Variable domain in full (rest from reference TRBV14 and TRBJ2-7): EAGVTQFPSHSVIEKGQTVTLRCDPISGHDNLYWYRRVMGKEIKFLLHFVKESKQDESGMPNNRFLAERTGGTYSTLKVQPAELEDSGVYFCASSQKPGQANYEQYFGPGTRLTVT.

The gene calls are TRBV6-1 and TRBJ1-2; D possibly corresponds to TRBD1 (5 bases). The CDR3 length is 14 residues. The V gene lost 7 bases and the J gene lost 0 bases, with 12 bases spanning the gap. From germline, CDR1 is MNHNS and CDR2 SASEGT. DNA for the CDR3: TGTGCCAGCAATAATGCAGGGCCTAACTATGGCTACACCTTC. It is translated as CASNNAGPNYGYTF.

The V call is TRBV12-5, the J call TRBJ2-5; D not resolved. Deletions cut 1 base from V and 2 bases from J, with 11 bases between. CDR1 LGHNT and CDR2 FRNRAP come from the germline V gene. The CDR3 totals 15 residues. This CDR3 is CASGLGRTEQETQYF. The DNA for the CDR3 is TGTGCTAGTGGTTTGGGAAGGACGGAACAAGAGACCCAGTACTTC.

The rearrangement uses TRBV30 and TRBJ1-1; perhaps TRBD1 as D (5 bases). CDR1 is GTSNPN, CDR2 SVGIG, per germline (reference sequence). This CDR3 has 15 residues. V dropped 2 bases and J dropped 0 bases, with 13 bases sitting between them. The CDR3 coding sequence is TGTGCCTGGAGTTTGGGGGGTTTGATGAACACTGAAGCTTTCTTT. Its translation is CAWSLGGLMNTEAFF.

This clonotype was observed a handful of times. The genes are TRBV4-1 and TRBJ2-7; D gene unclear. Trimming cost V 0 bases and J 0 bases, with 12 bases left between them. The germline CDR1 and CDR2 sequences are MGHRA and YSYEKL. This CDR3 has 16 amino acids. In nucleotides, the CDR3 is TGCGCCAGCAGCCAAGATCCCCAGGCGAACTCCTACGAGCAGTACTTC. Translating gives CASSQDPQANSYEQYF.

This clonotype was seen ten or more times. CDR3 in DNA: TGTGCCAGCACAGCTTCTGGGGATACAACCTACGAGCAGTACTTC. The encoded protein is CASTASGDTTYEQYF. J is TRBJ2-7 and V is TRBV2, with D unresolved. The germline gives CDR1 SNHLY, CDR2 FYNNEI. The CDR3 spans 15 residues. The V gene lost 7 bases and the J gene lost 2 bases, with 18 bases spanning the gap.

This clonotype has ten or more counts. V usage is TRBV6-1 and J usage is TRBJ2-7, with 8 bases aligning to TRBD1. After removal of 3 bases from V and 3 bases from J, the junction contained 7 bases not matched to a gene. The CDR3 spans 15 residues. CDR1 MNHNS and CDR2 SASEGT come from the germline V gene. The CDR3 here is CASSEMTGASYEQYF. The CDR3 DNA is TGTGCCAGCAGTGAGATGACAGGGGCTAGCTACGAGCAGTACTTC.

Remarks on this clonotype: This may come from a read error, since a much larger clone is one base off. The rearrangement uses TRBV6-5 and TRBJ2-6; D is ambiguous. The CDR3 runs to 14 residues. The germline V gene has CDR1 MNHEY and CDR2 SVGAGI. The CDR3 DNA is TGTGCCTGCAGTTACCGTCCGGGGGCCAACGTCCTGACTTTC. Protein product: CACSYRPGANVLTF.

This clonotype was counted between two and nine times. At one of its ends the junction is not consistent with the germline gene, which may arise from a read error. The V call is TRBV7-7, the J call TRBJ2-7, with 7 nucleotides matching TRBD1. The CDR3 consists of 14 residues. Germline loops: CDR1 SSHAT, CDR2 FNYEAQ (reference sequence). Here the CDR3 reads CASRSPGQTYEQYF. The CDR3 region has the DNA TGTGCTAGCAGGTCCCCGGGACAGACCTACGAGCAGTACTTC.

As for this clonotype: A much more abundant neighbour one base away suggests this may be a read error. The V and J genes are TRBV29-1 and TRBJ1-3, with D unresolved. Germline assignment: CDR1 SQVTM and CDR2 ANQGSEA. CDR3 length equals 14 residues. DNA of the CDR3: TGCAGCGTTGAAGACTATGTGGCGGGAAACACCCTATATTTT. Translation gives CSVEDYVAGNTLYF.

This clonotype was counted only a few times. The chain employs TRBV6-5 and TRBJ1-1; no clear D. Trimming pared 0 bases from V and 5 bases from J, leaving 13 bases between. Germline CDR1 and CDR2: MNHEY and SVGAGI. The CDR3 totals 15 residues. The CDR3 DNA reads as TGTGCCAGCAGTTACTCGAAACACGGAGGGACTGAAGCTTTCTTT. This encodes CASSYSKHGGTEAFF.

This clonotype was picked up many times. V usage is TRBV7-9 and J usage is TRBJ1-2, with D unresolved. Between the trimmed V and J ends, which lost 4 bases and 5 bases, there was a span of 11 bases. The germline V gene encodes CDR1 SEHNR and CDR2 FQNEAQ (reference sequence). This CDR3 has 13 amino acids. The CDR3 region is CASSSGEVYGYTF. The CDR3 DNA follows: TGTGCCAGCAGCTCCGGGGAGGTTTATGGCTACACCTTC.

V usage is TRBV28 and J usage is TRBJ2-7, with 9 bases identical to TRBD1. Germline V gives CDR1 MDHEN, CDR2 SYDVKM. The V segment lost 1 base and the J segment 2 bases; nucleotides outside the gene matches: 6. This CDR3 region has 16 residues. Written as DNA, the CDR3 is TGTGCCAGCAGTTTATCTTGGGGGGACAGGGCCTACGAGCAGTACTTC. This codes for CASSLSWGDRAYEQYF.

The chain combines TRBV6-1 with TRBJ1-2; D perhaps matches TRBD1 (5 bases). Germline CDR1 is MNHNS and CDR2 is SASEGT. Trimming took off 0 bases at V and 5 bases at J, with 13 bases between the two ends. This CDR3 comprises 15 residues. The CDR3 sequence is CASSEAWQGGYGYTF. CDR3 coding DNA: TGTGCCAGCAGTGAAGCGTGGCAGGGTGGATATGGCTACACCTTC.

Many counts were recorded for this clonotype. The chain couples TRBV19 to TRBJ1-5; possible D gene TRBD1, 6 bases. The germline gives CDR1 LNHDA, CDR2 SQIVND (reference sequence). The ends were cut back, 6 bases at V and 4 bases at J, with 16 bases in the middle. CDR3 length: 15 amino acids. CDR3 protein: CASRAGGPGNQPQHF. Written as DNA, the CDR3 is TGTGCCAGTAGAGCGGGGGGGCCAGGGAATCAGCCCCAGCATTTT.

This clonotype occurred many times. J is TRBJ2-7 and V is TRBV14; D is unclear. Trimming shortened V by 4 bases and J by 4 bases, and 11 bases separated the two germline ends. Germline V gives CDR1 SGHDN, CDR2 FVKESK. CDR3 size: 13 residues. The CDR3 bases are TGTGCCAGCAGCCCATATCGACAATACGAGCAGTACTTC. It is translated as CASSPYRQYEQYF.

This clonotype was detected a few times. A much larger clone sits a single nucleotide away, making a read error possible. The chain carries TRBV12-3 or TRBV12-4 and TRBJ1-3; TRBD1 agrees at 9 bases. CDR3 length: 13 residues. V lost 7 bases to trimming and J lost 8 bases; unmatched junction nucleotides: 6. CDR3 in DNA: TGTGCCAGCACCTCGACAGGGGGATACACCATATATTTT. It yields the protein CASTSTGGYTIYF.

This clonotype was counted at least ten times. This chain joins TRBV6-5 and TRBJ2-5, with 7 bases that match TRBD2. J was trimmed by 1 base and V by 7 bases; bases with no gene match: 6. Germline V CDR1 and CDR2: MNHEY, SVGAGI. The CDR3 consists of 14 residues. CDR3 loop: CASTDPGGQETQYF. The CDR3 DNA reads TGTGCCAGCACCGACCCGGGGGGCCAAGAGACCCAGTACTTC.

This clonotype was seen a handful of times. The V gene is TRBV6-1, the J gene TRBJ2-5; 10 positions agree with TRBD2. The junction had 9 bases not matched to a gene; V was cut back by 7 bases and J by 4 bases. Germline V gene sequence: CDR1 MNHNS, CDR2 SASEGT. CDR3 length: 15 residues. The CDR3 bases are TGTGCCAGCAAAGGACTAGCGGTCCGAGCAGAGACCCAGTACTTC. This sequence encodes CASKGLAVRAETQYF.

This clonotype has ten or more counts. The V gene is TRBV18, the J gene TRBJ2-7; 7 bases match TRBD1. The CDR3 runs 15 residues. Germline values: CDR1 KGHSH, CDR2 LQKENI. The ends lost 6 bases at V and 2 bases at J; junction bases unmatched: 10. CDR3 nucleotides: TGTGCCAGCTCCCCCTTGGACAGGCCCACCTACGAGCAGTACTTC. Its protein product is CASSPLDRPTYEQYF. Full variable domain (missing parts from reference TRBV18 and TRBJ2-7): NAGVMQNPRHLVRRRGQEARLRCSPMKGHSHVYWYRQLPEEGLKFMVYLQKENIIDESGMPKERFSAEFPKEGPSILRIQQVVRGDSAAYFCASSPLDRPTYEQYFGPGTRLTVT.

This clonotype was found many times. The V gene is TRBV6-2 or TRBV6-3, the J gene TRBJ2-7; no reliable D call. Germline V CDR1 and CDR2: MNHEY, SVGEGT. The V gene lost 5 bases and the J gene lost 5 bases, with 7 bases spanning the gap. This CDR3 comprises 11 residues. CDR3: CASSQADEQYF. As DNA, the CDR3 is TGTGCCAGCAGTCAGGCCGACGAGCAGTACTTC.

This clonotype was seen just once. The genes are TRBV5-6 and TRBJ2-7, with no clear D. Trimming cost V 0 bases and J 11 bases, with 9 bases left between them. Germline CDR1 and CDR2: SGHDT and YYEEEE. The CDR3 totals 11 residues. CDR3 sequence (DNA): TGTGCCAGCAGCTTGGGAACCCAGAAGTACTTC. It is translated as CASSLGTQKYF.

V and J are TRBV27 and TRBJ2-3; D ambiguous. CDR3 length equals 15 residues. Germline loops: CDR1 MNHEY, CDR2 SMNVEV (reference sequence). The V gene lost 0 bases and the J gene lost 4 bases, with 11 bases spanning the gap. The CDR3 nucleotides read TGTGCCAGCAGTTTATCACCGAGGAGCCCAGATACGCAGTATTTT. Protein product: CASSLSPRSPDTQYF.

The sample holds a few counts of this clonotype. One end of the junction fails to match germline, which may point to a read error. The V and J genes are TRBV6-1 and TRBJ2-6; TRBD1 might be the D (6 bases). CDR1 MNHNS and CDR2 SASEGT come from the germline V gene. This CDR3 is 14 amino acids long. The CDR3, as DNA: TGTGCCAGCAGGGGGAATTTGGGGGCCACCGTCCTGACTTTC. Translating gives CASRGNLGATVLTF.

The chain employs TRBV6-5 and TRBJ2-6; D gene unclear. Trimming took off 0 bases at V and 0 bases at J, with 6 bases between the two ends. CDR3 size: 16 residues. CDR1 and CDR2 from the germline V gene are MNHEY and SVGAGI. The CDR3 region is CASSYSPLSGANVLTF. The DNA for the CDR3 is TGTGCCAGCAGTTACTCCCCTCTCTCTGGGGCCAACGTCCTGACTTTC.

There are many counts of this clonotype. The rearrangement links TRBV12-3 or TRBV12-4 to TRBJ1-2; D unclear. Trimming left V 2 bases short and J 7 bases short, with 11 bases between. The CDR3 totals 13 residues. The CDR3 DNA is TGTGCCAGCAGTTTATGGCGGACCGGTGGCTACACCTTC. Its protein product is CASSLWRTGGYTF.